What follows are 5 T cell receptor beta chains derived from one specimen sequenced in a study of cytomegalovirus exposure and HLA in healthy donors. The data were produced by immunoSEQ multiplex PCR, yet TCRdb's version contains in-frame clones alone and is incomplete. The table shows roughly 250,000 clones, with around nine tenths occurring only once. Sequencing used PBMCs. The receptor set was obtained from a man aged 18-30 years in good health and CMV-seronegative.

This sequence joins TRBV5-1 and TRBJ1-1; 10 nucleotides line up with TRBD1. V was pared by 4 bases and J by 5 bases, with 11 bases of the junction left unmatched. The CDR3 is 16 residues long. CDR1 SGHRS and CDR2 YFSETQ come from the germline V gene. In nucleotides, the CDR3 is TGCGCCAGCAGCGCGACAGGGGGCGCAGGGGGGACTGAAGCTTTCTTT. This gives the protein CASSATGGAGGTEAFF. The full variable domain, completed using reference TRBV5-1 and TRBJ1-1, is KAGVTQTPRYLIKTRGQQVTLSCSPISGHRSVSWYQQTPGQGLQFLFEYFSETQRNKGNFPGRFSGRQFSNSRSEMNVSTLELGDSALYLCASSATGGAGGTEAFFGQGTRLTVV.

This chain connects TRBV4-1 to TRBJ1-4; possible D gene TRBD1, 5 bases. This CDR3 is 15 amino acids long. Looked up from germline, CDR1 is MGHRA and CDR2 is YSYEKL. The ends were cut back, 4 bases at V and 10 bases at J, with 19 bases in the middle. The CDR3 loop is CASSPAGGGQAKLFF. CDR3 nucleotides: TGCGCCAGCAGCCCCGCGGGGGGGGGTCAGGCAAAACTGTTTTTT.

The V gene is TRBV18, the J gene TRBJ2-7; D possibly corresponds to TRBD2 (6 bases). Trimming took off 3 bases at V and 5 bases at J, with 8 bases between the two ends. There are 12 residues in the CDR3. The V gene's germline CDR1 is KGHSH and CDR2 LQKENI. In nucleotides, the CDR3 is TGTGCCAGCTCACCCGGGGGTAACGAGCAGTACTTC. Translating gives CASSPGGNEQYF.

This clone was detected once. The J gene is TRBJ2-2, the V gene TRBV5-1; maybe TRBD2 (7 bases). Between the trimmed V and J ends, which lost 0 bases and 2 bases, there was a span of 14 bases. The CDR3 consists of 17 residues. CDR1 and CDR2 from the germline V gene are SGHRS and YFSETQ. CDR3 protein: CASSLALGGGNTGELFF. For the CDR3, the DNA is TGCGCCAGCAGCTTGGCCTTGGGAGGGGGAAACACCGGGGAGCTGTTTTTT.

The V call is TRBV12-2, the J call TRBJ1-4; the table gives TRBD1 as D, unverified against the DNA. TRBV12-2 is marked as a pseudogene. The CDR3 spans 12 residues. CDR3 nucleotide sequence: TGTGCAAGTCGCATCAGGGTTAAAAAACTGTTTTTT. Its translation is CASRIRVKKLFF.